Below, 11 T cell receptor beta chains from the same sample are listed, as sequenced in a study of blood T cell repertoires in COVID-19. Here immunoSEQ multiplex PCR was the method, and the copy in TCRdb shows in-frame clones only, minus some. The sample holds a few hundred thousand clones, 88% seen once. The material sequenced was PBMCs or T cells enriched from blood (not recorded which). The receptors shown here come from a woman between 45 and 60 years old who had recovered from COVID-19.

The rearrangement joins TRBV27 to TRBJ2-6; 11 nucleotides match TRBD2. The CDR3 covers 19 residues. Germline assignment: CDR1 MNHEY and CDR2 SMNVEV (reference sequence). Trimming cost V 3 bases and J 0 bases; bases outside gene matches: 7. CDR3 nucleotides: TGTGCCAGCAGTTTCCGGTTAGCGGGAGGGAGCTCTGGGGCCAACGTCCTGACTTTC. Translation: CASSFRLAGGSSGANVLTF.

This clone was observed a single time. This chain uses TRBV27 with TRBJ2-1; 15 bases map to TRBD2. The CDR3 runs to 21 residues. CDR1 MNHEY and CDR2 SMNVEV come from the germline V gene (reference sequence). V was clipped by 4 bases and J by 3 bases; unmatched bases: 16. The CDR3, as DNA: TGTGCCAGCAGTTCGTCCGGGACTAGCGGGAGGAAAACCTTCAACTACAATGAGCAGTTCTTC. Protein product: CASSSSGTSGRKTFNYNEQFF.

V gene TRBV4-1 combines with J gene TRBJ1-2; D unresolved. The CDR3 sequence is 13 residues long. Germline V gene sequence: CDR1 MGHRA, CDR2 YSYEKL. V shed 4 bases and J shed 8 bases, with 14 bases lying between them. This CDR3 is CASSLLSSGGYTF. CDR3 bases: TGCGCCAGCAGCCTACTCAGCTCGGGGGGCTACACCTTC.

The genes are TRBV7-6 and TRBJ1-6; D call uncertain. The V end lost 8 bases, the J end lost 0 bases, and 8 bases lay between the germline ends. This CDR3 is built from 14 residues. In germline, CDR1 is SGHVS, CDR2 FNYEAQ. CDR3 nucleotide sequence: TGTGCCAGCGGCCGCGGCTCCTATAATTCACCCCTCCACTTT. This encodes CASGRGSYNSPLHF.

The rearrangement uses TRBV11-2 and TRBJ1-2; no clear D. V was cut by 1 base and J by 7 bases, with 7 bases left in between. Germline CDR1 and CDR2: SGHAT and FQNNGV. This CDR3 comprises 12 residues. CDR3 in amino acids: CASSLGVGGYTF. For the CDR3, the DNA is TGTGCCAGCAGCTTAGGTGTCGGTGGCTACACCTTC.

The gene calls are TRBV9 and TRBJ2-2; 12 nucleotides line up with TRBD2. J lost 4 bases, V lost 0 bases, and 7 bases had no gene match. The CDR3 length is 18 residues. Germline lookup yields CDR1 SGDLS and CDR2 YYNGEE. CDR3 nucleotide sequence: TGTGCCAGCAGCGTAGGGCTAGCGGGAGGGCCAAGCACCGGGGAGCTGTTTTTT. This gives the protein CASSVGLAGGPSTGELFF.

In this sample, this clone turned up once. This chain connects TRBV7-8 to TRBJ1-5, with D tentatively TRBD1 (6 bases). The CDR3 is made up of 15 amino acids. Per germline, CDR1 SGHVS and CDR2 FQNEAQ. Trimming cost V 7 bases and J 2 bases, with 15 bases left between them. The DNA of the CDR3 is TGTGCCAGCATCAAGGGGGGGGGCCGCAATCAGCCCCAGCATTTT. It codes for CASIKGGGRNQPQHF.

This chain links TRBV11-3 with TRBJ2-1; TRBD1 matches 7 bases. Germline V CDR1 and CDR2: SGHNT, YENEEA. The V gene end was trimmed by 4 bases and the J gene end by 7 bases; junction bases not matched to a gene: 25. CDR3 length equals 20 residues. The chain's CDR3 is CASSSNQIPTGLAMGNEQFF. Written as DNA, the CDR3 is TGTGCCAGCAGCTCCAACCAAATTCCGACAGGGCTGGCGATGGGGAATGAGCAGTTCTTC.

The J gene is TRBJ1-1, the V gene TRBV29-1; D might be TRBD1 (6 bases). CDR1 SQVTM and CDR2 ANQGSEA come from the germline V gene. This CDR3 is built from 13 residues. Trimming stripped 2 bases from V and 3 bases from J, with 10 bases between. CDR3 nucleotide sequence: TGCAGCGTTGAATGGGGGCTGTACACTGAAGCTTTCTTT. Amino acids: CSVEWGLYTEAFF.

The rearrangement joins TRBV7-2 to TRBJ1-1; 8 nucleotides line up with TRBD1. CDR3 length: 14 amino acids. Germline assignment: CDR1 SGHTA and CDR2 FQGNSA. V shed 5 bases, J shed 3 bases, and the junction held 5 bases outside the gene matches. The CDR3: CASSLDRGYTEAFF. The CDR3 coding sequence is TGTGCCAGCAGCCTAGACAGGGGTTACACTGAAGCTTTCTTT.

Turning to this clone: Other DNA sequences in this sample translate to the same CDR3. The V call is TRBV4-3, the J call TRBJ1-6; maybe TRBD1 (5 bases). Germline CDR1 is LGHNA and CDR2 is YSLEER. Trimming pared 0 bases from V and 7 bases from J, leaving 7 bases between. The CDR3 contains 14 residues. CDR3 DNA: TGCGCCAGCAGCCAAGATCGGGGGAATTCACCCCTCCACTTT. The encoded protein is CASSQDRGNSPLHF.